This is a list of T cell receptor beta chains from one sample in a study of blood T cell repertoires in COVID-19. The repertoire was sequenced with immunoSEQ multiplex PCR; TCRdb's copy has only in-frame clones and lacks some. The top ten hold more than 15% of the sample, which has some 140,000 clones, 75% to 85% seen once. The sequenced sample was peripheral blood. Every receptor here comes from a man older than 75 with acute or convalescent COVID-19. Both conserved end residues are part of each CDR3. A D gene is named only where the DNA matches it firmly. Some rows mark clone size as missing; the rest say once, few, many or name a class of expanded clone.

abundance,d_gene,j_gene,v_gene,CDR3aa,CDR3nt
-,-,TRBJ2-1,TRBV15,CATSSYSSSYNEQFF,TGTGCCACCAGCAGTTACAGCAGCTCCTACAATGAGCAGTTCTTC
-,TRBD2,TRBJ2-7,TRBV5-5,CASSPGTSGGIFLYEQYF,TGTGCCAGCAGCCCAGGGACTAGCGGGGGAATATTTTTGTACGAGCAGTACTTC
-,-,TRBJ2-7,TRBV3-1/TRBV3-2,CASSQIPSSGEQYF,TGTGCCAGCAGCCAAATCCCCAGTTCTGGCGAGCAGTACTTC
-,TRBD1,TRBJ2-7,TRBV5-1,CASSMARTGGVSYEQYF,TGCGCCAGCAGTATGGCTCGCACAGGGGGCGTTTCCTACGAGCAGTACTTC
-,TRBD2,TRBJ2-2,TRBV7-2,CASSLRLAGGSGELFF,TGTGCCAGCAGCTTACGGCTAGCGGGGGGCTCCGGGGAGCTGTTTTTT
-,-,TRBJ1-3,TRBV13,CASNSYGSGSGSGNTIYF,TGTGCCAGCAACTCCTACGGTAGTGGCAGCGGCTCTGGAAACACCATATATTTT
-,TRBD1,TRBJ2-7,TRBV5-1,CASTMTGSYEQYF,TGCGCCAGCACCATGACAGGGAGCTACGAGCAGTACTTC
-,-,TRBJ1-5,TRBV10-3,CAISSSDYQPQHF,TGTGCCATCTCCTCGAGCGACTATCAGCCCCAGCATTTT
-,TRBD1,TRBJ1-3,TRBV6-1,CASRDRQGSGNTIYF,TGTGCCAGCAGAGACCGACAGGGCTCTGGAAACACCATATATTTT
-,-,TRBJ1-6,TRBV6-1,CASSARDHKIGGSPLHF,TGTGCCAGCAGTGCCCGGGATCATAAAATAGGAGGTTCACCCCTCCACTTT
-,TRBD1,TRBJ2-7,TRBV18,CASSADRFNEQYF,TGTGCCAGCTCAGCGGACAGGTTCAACGAGCAGTACTTC
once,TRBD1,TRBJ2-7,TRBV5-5,CASSFGTGGYEQYF,TGTGCCAGCAGCTTCGGGACAGGGGGCTACGAGCAGTACTTC
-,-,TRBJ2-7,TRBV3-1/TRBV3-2,CASSQDLSGYEQYF,TGTGCCAGCAGCCAAGATTTGTCGGGCTACGAGCAGTACTTC
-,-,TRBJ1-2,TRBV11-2,CASSQLTLRAGYTF,TGTGCCAGCAGCCAACTGACTCTGCGGGCCGGCTACACCTTC
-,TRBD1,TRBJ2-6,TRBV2,CASLADRDGANVLTF,TGTGCCAGCTTGGCGGACAGGGATGGGGCCAACGTCCTGACTTTC
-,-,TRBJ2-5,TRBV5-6,CASSLGVGETQYF,TGTGCCAGCAGCTTGGGAGTCGGTGAGACCCAGTACTTC
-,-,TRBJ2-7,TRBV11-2,CASSIGVAYEQYF,TGTGCCAGCAGCATCGGAGTCGCCTACGAGCAGTACTTC
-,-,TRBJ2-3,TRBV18,CASSPSPSPDTQYF,TGTGCCAGCTCACCATCTCCAAGCCCAGATACGCAGTATTTT
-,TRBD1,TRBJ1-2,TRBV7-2,CASSPGQGYYGYTF,TGTGCCAGCAGCCCGGGACAGGGCTACTATGGCTACACCTTC
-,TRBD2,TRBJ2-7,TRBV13,CASSTERGGFDEQYF,TGTGCCAGCAGCACAGAGCGGGGGGGCTTCGACGAGCAGTACTTC
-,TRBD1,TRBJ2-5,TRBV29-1,CSVTGGDETQYF,TGCAGCGTGACAGGGGGCGATGAGACCCAGTACTTC
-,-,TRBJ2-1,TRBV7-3,CASSLKGGGTEQFF,TGTGCCAGCAGCTTAAAAGGAGGGGGCACTGAGCAGTTCTTC
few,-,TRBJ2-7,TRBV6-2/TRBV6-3,CASSYSPRDIAYEQYF,TGTGCCAGCAGTTACTCTCCCCGGGACATAGCCTACGAGCAGTACTTC
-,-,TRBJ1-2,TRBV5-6,CASSLGQGMSSGYTF,TGTGCCAGCAGCCTCGGGCAGGGGATGTCGAGTGGCTACACCTTC
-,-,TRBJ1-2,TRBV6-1,CASSDGGQQGNYGYTF,TGTGCCAGCAGTGACGGGGGGCAGCAGGGGAACTATGGCTACACCTTC
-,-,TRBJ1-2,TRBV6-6,CASSYPYPVANYGYTF,TGTGCCAGCAGTTACCCCTATCCAGTAGCCAACTATGGCTACACCTTC
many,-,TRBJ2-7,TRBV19,CASSISPGTTYEQYF,TGTGCCAGTAGTATCTCGCCAGGGACAACCTACGAGCAGTACTTC
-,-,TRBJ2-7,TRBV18,CASSPSQNYEQYF,TGTGCCAGCTCACCAAGTCAGAACTACGAGCAGTACTTC
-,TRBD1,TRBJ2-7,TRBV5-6,CASSFPGTGTYEQYF,TGTGCCAGCAGCTTCCCCGGGACAGGGACCTACGAGCAGTACTTC
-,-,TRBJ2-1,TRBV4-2,CASSPTLQLTAGARGEQFF,TGTGCCAGCAGCCCAACGCTCCAACTAACGGCGGGGGCCCGAGGGGAGCAGTTCTTC
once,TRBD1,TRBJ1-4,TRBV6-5,CASSNRGREKLFF,TGTGCCAGCAGTAACAGGGGTAGGGAAAAACTGTTTTTT
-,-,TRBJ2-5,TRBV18,CASSPTVQETQYF,TGTGCCAGCTCACCAACGGTACAAGAGACCCAGTACTTC
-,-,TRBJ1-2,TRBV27,CASSVRIVRGARHWGGYTF,TGTGCCAGCAGTGTAAGGATAGTCCGGGGGGCGCGACATTGGGGTGGCTACACCTTC
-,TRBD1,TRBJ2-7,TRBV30,CAWSDRDRSHEQYF,TGTGCCTGGAGTGACCGGGACAGGTCCCACGAGCAGTACTTC
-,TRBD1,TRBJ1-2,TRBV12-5,CASGLGTGNVYTF,TGTGCTAGTGGTTTGGGGACAGGGAACGTCTACACCTTC